The next 24 T cell receptor beta chains were all read from a single sample in a study of blood T cell repertoires in COVID-19. The method was immunoSEQ multiplex PCR; TCRdb's version includes in-frame clones alone and lacks a portion of them. Here the sample spans over 85,000 clones, around 87% being singletons. The source material was peripheral blood. These receptors all come from a human donor with acute or convalescent COVID-19. The donor label of this sample is uncertain.

This clone was seen a few times. The chain carries TRBV6-5 and TRBJ2-7; possibly TRBD1 for D (6 bases). Germline CDR1 reads MNHEY; CDR2 reads SVGAGI. The CDR3 is 16 amino acids. V shed 0 bases and J shed 4 bases, with 16 bases lying between them. CDR3 amino acids: CASSYSSGVVAYEQYF. The CDR3 DNA is TGTGCCAGCAGTTACTCATCAGGGGTGGTAGCATACGAGCAGTACTTC.

V usage is TRBV6-2 or TRBV6-3 and J usage is TRBJ2-7; TRBD2 matches 9 bases. The CDR3 is made up of 14 amino acids. Germline trimming cut 5 bases from V and 0 bases from J; bases unmatched to any gene: 2. Germline V gene lookup returns CDR1 MNHEY and CDR2 SVGEGT. The CDR3 is CASSLAGSSYEQYF. In nucleotides, the CDR3 is TGTGCCAGCAGTCTAGCGGGGAGCTCCTACGAGCAGTACTTC.

This clone was counted once. J is TRBJ2-2 and V is TRBV28, with 9 bases that match TRBD1. The CDR3 has 15 residues. CDR1 is MDHEN and CDR2 is SYDVKM in the germline V gene. V trimming: 3 bases; J trimming: 6 bases; junction bases outside the gene matches: 5. In nucleotides, the CDR3 is TGTGCCAGCAGTTTTGGGACAGGGTGTGCCGGGGAGCTGTTTTTT. This sequence encodes CASSFGTGCAGELFF.

The chain employs TRBV4-3 and TRBJ1-5; no reliable D call. Germline CDR1 reads LGHNA; CDR2 reads YSLEER. The CDR3 runs to 18 residues. The V end was cut by 0 bases, the J end by 1 base, with 16 bases between. The CDR3 loop is CASSQDHSGGLSNQPQHF. In DNA, the CDR3 is TGCGCCAGCAGCCAAGATCACAGTGGAGGGCTGAGCAATCAGCCCCAGCATTTT.

The J gene is TRBJ1-1, the V gene TRBV2; 9 bases agree with TRBD1. This CDR3 is 13 amino acids long. The germline CDR1 and CDR2 sequences are SNHLY and FYNNEI. Germline trimming cut 6 bases from V and 1 base from J; bases unmatched to any gene: 0. The CDR3 sequence: CASRGQGNTEAFF. Here the CDR3 DNA reads TGTGCCAGCAGGGGACAGGGGAACACTGAAGCTTTCTTT.

The genes are TRBV29-1 and TRBJ2-2, with D possibly TRBD1 on 5 matching bases. With 7 bases removed from V and 2 bases from J, the gap between germline ends came to 11 bases. The germline V gene has CDR1 SQVTM and CDR2 ANQGSEA. The CDR3 extends over 13 amino acids. CDR3 DNA sequence: TGCAGCGCCAGGGAATCAAACACCGGGGAGCTGTTTTTT. It specifies CSARESNTGELFF.

This sequence joins TRBV5-1 and TRBJ2-2; TRBD2 matches at 7 bases. The CDR3 consists of 14 residues. Germline CDR1 and CDR2: SGHRS and YFSETQ. With 5 bases clipped from V and 4 bases from J, the junction kept 5 bases outside the gene matches. DNA of the CDR3: TGCGCCAGCAGGGAGCGGGACCTCACCGGGGAGCTGTTTTTT. This gives the protein CASRERDLTGELFF.

This clone was seen more than once but under ten times. The gene calls are TRBV5-1 and TRBJ2-7, with TRBD2 as a possible D gene (6 bases). Looked up from germline, CDR1 is SGHRS and CDR2 is YFSETQ. With 4 bases removed from V and 6 bases from J, the gap between germline ends came to 11 bases. The CDR3 is made up of 12 amino acids. The CDR3 sequence: CASSLRGFEQYF. The CDR3 bases are TGCGCCAGCAGCCTACGGGGGTTCGAGCAGTACTTC.

The rearrangement joins TRBV12-3 or TRBV12-4 to TRBJ2-5; TRBD1 is a possible D gene (5 bases). This CDR3 has 12 amino acids. Trimming took off 2 bases at V and 4 bases at J, with 5 bases between the two ends. The CDR3 DNA reads as TGTGCCAGCAGTTTAAGGGGAGAGACCCAGTACTTC. Residues: CASSLRGETQYF.

The rearrangement uses TRBV7-9 and TRBJ1-1; weak D call: TRBD1 (5 bases). V was pared by 5 bases and J by 1 base, with 14 bases between. This CDR3 has 15 residues. The V gene's germline CDR1 is SEHNR and CDR2 FQNEAQ (reference sequence). The CDR3, as DNA: TGTGCCAGCAGCCCTCGGCAGGGTCCGAACACTGAAGCTTTCTTT. Its translation is CASSPRQGPNTEAFF.

The rearrangement links TRBV5-1 to TRBJ2-1; the D gene is possibly TRBD2 (5 bases). There are 13 residues in the CDR3. Germline V gene lookup returns CDR1 SGHRS and CDR2 YFSETQ. The V and J ends lost 0 bases and 8 bases respectively, with 9 bases between them. CDR3: CASSLGGPDEQFF. CDR3 DNA sequence: TGCGCCAGCAGCTTGGGAGGGCCTGATGAGCAGTTCTTC.

This CDR3 reads CATSDPMKPNQPQHF. As DNA, the CDR3 is TGTGCCACCAGTGATCCGATGAAGCCCAATCAGCCCCAGCATTTT. The J gene is TRBJ1-5, the V gene TRBV24-1; D unresolved. CDR3 size: 15 residues. V lost 3 bases and J 3 bases, leaving 11 bases between the germline ends. The V gene's germline CDR1 is KGHDR and CDR2 SFDVKD.

The chain joins TRBV30 to TRBJ1-1; no reliable D call. Per germline, CDR1 GTSNPN and CDR2 SVGIG (reference sequence). The CDR3 is made up of 14 amino acids. With 4 bases removed from V and 4 bases from J, the gap between germline ends came to 16 bases. The CDR3 DNA reads as TGTGCCTGGATGACCCTCACGCGGGGCACTGAAGCTTTCTTT. Amino acids: CAWMTLTRGTEAFF.

The chain carries TRBV3-1 (or the pseudogene TRBV3-2) and TRBJ2-5, with D perhaps matching TRBD2 (5 bases). Germline V lookup: CDR1 LGHDT, CDR2 YNNKEL (reference sequence). Trimming left V 1 base short and J 4 bases short, with 13 bases between. This CDR3 is built from 15 residues. CDR3 DNA: TGTGCCAGCAGCCAAGGAACGGGATTAAGAGAGACCCAGTACTTC. Amino acids: CASSQGTGLRETQYF.

The chain links TRBV6-2 or TRBV6-3 to TRBJ1-5; D gene ambiguous. In germline, CDR1 is MNHEY, CDR2 SVGEGT. The CDR3 runs 14 residues. Trimming cost V 3 bases and J 5 bases, with 11 bases left between them. CDR3 residues: CASSYQFGDQPQHF. DNA of the CDR3: TGTGCCAGCAGTTATCAATTCGGGGATCAGCCCCAGCATTTT.

This clone was observed at least ten times. The chain links TRBV30 to TRBJ2-7; the D gene is possibly TRBD1 (7 bases). There are 11 residues in the CDR3. V dropped 8 bases and J dropped 3 bases, with 11 bases sitting between them. Germline V gives CDR1 GTSNPN, CDR2 SVGIG (reference sequence). CDR3 coding DNA: TGTGCCGGAGGGGGCAACTACGAGCAGTACTTC. This sequence encodes CAGGGNYEQYF.

The J gene is TRBJ2-7, the V gene TRBV7-3; the D gene is possibly TRBD2 (7 bases). Trimming removed 0 bases at V and 3 bases at J, with 9 bases between. Germline-derived CDR1 and CDR2 are SGHTA and FQGTGA. This CDR3 spans 14 amino acids. This CDR3 is CASSLTGGLYEQYF. CDR3 DNA sequence: TGTGCCAGCAGCTTAACGGGGGGGCTCTACGAGCAGTACTTC.

This chain joins TRBV28 and TRBJ1-1; 8 bases agree with TRBD1. In germline, CDR1 is MDHEN, CDR2 SYDVKM. J lost 0 bases, V lost 6 bases, and 9 bases had no gene match. This CDR3 contains 16 residues. CDR3 in DNA: TGTGCCAGCAGCCTTGCGTCAGGGGGCGTGAACACTGAAGCTTTCTTT. Translated: CASSLASGGVNTEAFF.

V is TRBV7-2 and J is TRBJ2-3; the D gene is possibly TRBD2 (5 bases). CDR3 size: 15 residues. With 5 bases removed from V and 6 bases from J, the gap between germline ends came to 18 bases. In germline, CDR1 is SGHTA, CDR2 FQGNSA. In DNA, the CDR3 is TGTGCCAGCAGCCCAGGAGGTATCGGATCCGATACGCAGTATTTT. Amino acid sequence: CASSPGGIGSDTQYF.

The rearrangement joins TRBV7-9 to TRBJ2-5, with TRBD2 identical over 11 bases. The length of the CDR3 is 16 residues. With V trimmed by 2 bases and J by 5 bases, 7 bases remained unmatched. Germline V gene data show CDR1 as SEHNR and CDR2 as FQNEAQ (reference sequence). The CDR3 region is CASSLSSGGVRETQYF. Here the CDR3 DNA reads TGTGCCAGCAGCTTAAGTAGCGGGGGGGTTCGTGAGACCCAGTACTTC. Full variable domain (remainder filled in from reference TRBV7-9 and TRBJ2-5): DTGVSQNPRHKITKRGQNVTFRCDPISEHNRLYWYRQTLGQGPEFLTYFQNEAQLEKSRLLSDRFSAERPKGSFSTLEIQRTEQGDSAMYLCASSLSSGGVRETQYFGPGTRLLVL.

The gene calls are TRBV5-1 and TRBJ2-1; 13 bases line up with TRBD2. Germline V gives CDR1 SGHRS, CDR2 YFSETQ. This CDR3 has 17 residues. The trim removed 4 bases at V and 2 bases at J, leaving 6 bases unmatched. For the CDR3, the DNA is TGCGCCAGCAGCCCCCCTGGGACTAGCGGGGCCTACAATGAGCAGTTCTTC. Translating it yields CASSPPGTSGAYNEQFF.

The gene calls are TRBV28 and TRBJ1-1, with 7 bases fitting TRBD1. The CDR3 totals 11 residues. Losses at the gene ends were 6 bases for V and 9 bases for J; bases not matched to a gene: 4. The V gene's germline CDR1 is MDHEN and CDR2 SYDVKM. The CDR3 protein is CASSDRVQAFF. The DNA of the CDR3 is TGTGCCAGCAGCGACAGGGTTCAAGCTTTCTTT.

A single count supports this clone. The chain joins TRBV3-1 (or the pseudogene TRBV3-2) to TRBJ1-6, with 8 nucleotides matching TRBD1. The V gene end was trimmed by 2 bases and the J gene end by 7 bases; junction bases not matched to a gene: 7. The CDR3 sequence is 16 residues long. CDR1 is LGHDT and CDR2 is YNNKEL in the germline V gene (reference sequence). CDR3 residues: CASSQMRTGKNSPLHF. CDR3 bases: TGTGCCAGCAGCCAAATGAGGACAGGGAAGAATTCACCCCTCCACTTT.

The genes are TRBV6-6 and TRBJ1-5; 11 positions match TRBD1. This CDR3 has 17 residues. Losses at the gene ends were 5 bases for V and 0 bases for J; bases not matched to a gene: 6. Germline CDR1 MNHNY, CDR2 SVGAGI (reference sequence). The CDR3 protein is CASSRTGGRYSNQPQHF. The CDR3 nucleotides are TGTGCCAGCAGTCGGACAGGGGGCCGATATAGCAATCAGCCCCAGCATTTT.